The clone carrying this TCR beta chain was detected a few times. Its antigen is unknown. These data are taken from a study of T cells after yellow fever vaccination. The wider study: Fractions with few cells were prepared using SMART-Seq v4 Ultra Low Input.

Study-wide points: Post-booster reappearance was seen for most primary-vaccination clones (just over 95% CD4, around 89% CD8).

Germline CDR1 and CDR2: SQVTM and ANQGSEA. The V segment lost 3 bases and the J segment 6 bases; nucleotides outside the gene matches: 5. CDR3 length: 13 amino acids. Generation of TCR cDNA used 5'RACE template switching (which added a universal primer site and UMIs). TCRdb independently ran MiXCR on the 5' RACE reads; one entry per CDR3 protein. Of more than 300,000 distinct CDR3 sequences in the sample, about 4.5% were seen once. This clonotype was sampled from a man aged 18 to 30 who received the YFV17D yellow fever vaccine. The chain links TRBV29-1 to TRBJ2-3; 8 bases line up with TRBD1. The material sequenced was PBMCs, taken 15 days after the yellow fever booster vaccination. CDR3 protein: CSVETGVLDTQYF. The CDR3, as DNA: TGCAGCGTTGAGACAGGGGTTCTTGATACGCAGTATTTT.